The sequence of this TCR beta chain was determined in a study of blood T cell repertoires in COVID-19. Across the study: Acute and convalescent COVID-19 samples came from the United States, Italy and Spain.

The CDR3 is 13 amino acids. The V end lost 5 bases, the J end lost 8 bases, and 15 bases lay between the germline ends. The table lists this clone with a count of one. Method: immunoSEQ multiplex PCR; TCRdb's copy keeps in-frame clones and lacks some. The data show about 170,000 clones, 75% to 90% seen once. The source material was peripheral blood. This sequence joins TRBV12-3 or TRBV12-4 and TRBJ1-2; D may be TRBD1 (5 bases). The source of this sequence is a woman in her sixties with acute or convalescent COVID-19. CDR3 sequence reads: CASSPPGLFGYTF. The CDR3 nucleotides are TGTGCCAGCAGTCCCCCAGGGTTGTTCGGCTACACCTTC.